Each of the 7 T cell receptor beta chains below was sequenced from the same sample in a study of blood T cell repertoires in COVID-19. Clones were read by immunoSEQ multiplex PCR, and TCRdb kept only the in-frame ones, dropping some. This sample has 150,000 to 200,000 clones, with around 79% found just once. The sample comprised peripheral blood. The receptor source for this set is a woman aged 40 to 50 with COVID-19, enrolled during active disease.

The genes are TRBV5-4 and TRBJ1-3; the match to TRBD1 covers 9 bases. Looked up from germline, CDR1 is SGHNT and CDR2 is YYREEE (reference sequence). V lost 9 bases, J lost 0 bases, and 7 bases stayed unmatched. This CDR3 is 15 amino acids long. The CDR3 coding sequence is TGTGCCATGGGACAGGGCCCCAACTCTGGAAACACCATATATTTT. It codes for CAMGQGPNSGNTIYF.

The chain carries TRBV7-9 and TRBJ1-4, with D unclear. The CDR3 is made up of 16 amino acids. Germline V gene sequence: CDR1 SEHNR, CDR2 FQNEAQ (reference sequence). V dropped 1 base and J dropped 8 bases, with 17 bases sitting between them. The chain's CDR3 is CASSLESWQVGEKLFF. The CDR3 coding sequence is TGTGCCAGCAGCTTAGAAAGTTGGCAGGTTGGCGAAAAACTGTTTTTT.

V gene TRBV2 combines with J gene TRBJ1-4, with 11 bases aligning to TRBD1. The CDR3 has 18 residues. The ends lost 6 bases at V and 3 bases at J; junction bases unmatched: 12. Germline V gives CDR1 SNHLY, CDR2 FYNNEI. This CDR3 is CASRGQGVALTANEKLFF. CDR3 in DNA: TGTGCCAGCAGGGGACAGGGGGTTGCATTGACGGCTAATGAAAAACTGTTTTTT. Full variable domain (rest looked up from reference TRBV2 and TRBJ1-4): EPEVTQTPSHQVTQMGQEVILRCVPISNHLYFYWYRQILGQKVEFLVSFYNNEISEKSEIFDDQFSVERPDGSNFTLKIRSTKLEDSAMYFCASRGQGVALTANEKLFFGSGTQLSVL.

This chain links TRBV3-1 (or the pseudogene TRBV3-2) with TRBJ1-3, with D possibly TRBD1 on 6 matching bases. The V end lost 0 bases, the J end lost 0 bases, and 12 bases lay between the germline ends. The CDR3 sequence is 17 residues long. Germline CDR1 and CDR2: LGHDT and YNNKEL (reference sequence). DNA for the CDR3: TGTGCCAGCAGCCAAGATGGACAGTTTTTCTCTGGAAACACCATATATTTT. Protein sequence: CASSQDGQFFSGNTIYF.

The rearrangement links TRBV12-2 to TRBJ2-1; the table's D call of TRBD2 was not tested on the DNA. TRBV12-2 is noted as a pseudogene. The CDR3 consists of 18 residues. This chain's CDR3 is CASRLARGLAGIYNEQFF. CDR3 in DNA: TGTGCAAGTCGCTTAGCGAGGGGACTAGCGGGAATATACAATGAGCAGTTCTTC.

The J gene is TRBJ2-5, the V gene TRBV6-2 or TRBV6-3; D is uncertain. The CDR3 consists of 17 residues. Per the germline V gene, CDR1 is MNHEY and CDR2 is SVGEGT. V was trimmed by 0 bases and J by 5 bases, leaving 19 bases between them. CDR3 sequence (DNA): TGTGCCAGCAGTTACTCTGTATCGTCCATTAGAGAGGAGACCCAGTACTTC. Amino acid sequence: CASSYSVSSIREETQYF.

The chain combines TRBV7-2 with TRBJ1-2, with no clear D. Germline V gene data show CDR1 as SGHTA and CDR2 as FQGNSA. Between the trimmed V and J ends, which lost 2 bases and 6 bases, there was a span of 7 bases. The CDR3 contains 12 residues. The CDR3 coding sequence is TGTGCCAGCAGCTTAAATCGTGATGGCTACACCTTC. This sequence encodes CASSLNRDGYTF.